This T cell receptor (beta chain) comes out of a study of CD8+ T cells in alopecia areata. As for the study in general: Patients took tofacitinib for 6 to 18 months, followed by 6 drug-free months. Scoring of severity for treated patients was based on percentage of affected scalp area. Study-level results: Relative to normal scalp, lesional scalp, especially alopecia totalis/universalis, showed higher clonality. With tofacitinib ongoing, many expanded lesional clones persisted in both scalp and blood.

As the sequencing template, cDNA was produced by extracting RNA and reverse transcribing it. Sequencing used immunoSEQ multiplex PCR; TCRdb keeps in-frame clones, though not all of them. The sample lists 150,000 or so clones; about three fifths were seen once. Germline-derived CDR1 and CDR2 are SGHDT and YYEEEE. The CDR3 has 11 residues. V dropped 3 bases and J dropped 5 bases, with 4 bases sitting between them. The treatment: oral pan-JAK inhibitor, 5-10 mg twice daily. This clone was seen a handful of times. The antigen is undetermined. The receptor comes from a human donor with alopecia areata. The sequencing here drew on CD4+ T cells sorted from blood, taken at week 4, from a patient treated with tofacitinib. The chain joins TRBV5-6 to TRBJ2-3, with D unresolved. CDR3 residues: CASSYEDTQYF. In DNA form, the CDR3 reads TGTGCCAGCAGCTACGAAGATACGCAGTATTTT.